A single sample is the source of the 2 T cell receptor beta chains below, sequenced in a study of blood T cell repertoires in COVID-19. Measured with immunoSEQ multiplex PCR; TCRdb has only the in-frame clones, and not every one. The sample has fewer than 180,000 clones, more than 80% seen once. Material: peripheral blood. These receptor sequences come from a man between 70 and 80 years old with acute or convalescent COVID-19.

This clone was seen just once. This chain connects TRBV5-4 to TRBJ1-2; 8 bases are a match to TRBD1. Trimming took 3 bases from V and 3 from J; bases not matched to a gene: 4. The CDR3 totals 14 residues. Germline V CDR1 and CDR2: SGHNT, YYREEE (reference sequence). The CDR3 sequence is CASSSAGGHYGYTF. The CDR3 coding sequence is TGTGCCAGCAGCTCGGCAGGGGGCCACTATGGCTACACCTTC. The variable domain in full, completed from reference TRBV5-4 and TRBJ1-2, reads ETGVTQSPTHLIKTRGQQVTLRCSSQSGHNTVSWYQQALGQGPQFIFQYYREEENGRGNFPPRFSGLQFPNYSSELNVNALELDDSALYLCASSSAGGHYGYTFGSGTRLTVV.

This chain uses TRBV6-5 with TRBJ1-5; 8 bases line up with TRBD1. From germline, CDR1 is MNHEY and CDR2 SVGAGI. The CDR3 sequence is 13 residues long. With V trimmed by 6 bases and J by 6 bases, 4 bases remained unmatched. CDR3 region: CASSRTGTQPQHF. The CDR3 DNA reads TGTGCCAGCAGCAGGACAGGGACTCAGCCCCAGCATTTT.